The text below deals with one TCR beta chain. Its antigen is undetermined. The sample originates from a study of shared clonotypes between healthy human individuals. Whole-study findings and limits: Few donors restricted represented genetic and exposure-history diversity.

CDR1 is ENHRY, CDR2 SYGVKD, per germline. V was pared by 3 bases and J by 2 bases, with 16 bases between. The CDR3 contains 17 residues. Naive CD8 cells comprised CD45RO-negative, CCR7-positively selected cells, excluding terminally differentiated effector memory CD45RA+ cells. Assay: immunoSEQ multiplex PCR; the TCRdb copy retains only in-frame clones and omits some. Of 650,000 to 800,000 clones listed, approximately 90% are singletons. The genes are TRBV10-3 and TRBJ2-2, with a possible D match to TRBD1 (5 bases). The sequence derives from a man aged 30 to 39 in good health. Sequenced input: naive CD8+ T cells sorted from blood. The CDR3 loop reads CAISEDETAINTGELFF. For the CDR3, the DNA is TGTGCCATCAGTGAAGACGAGACAGCAATTAACACCGGGGAGCTGTTTTTT.